The 16 T cell receptor beta chains reported below all come from one sample, sequenced in a study of T cell responses to AZD1222 COVID-19 vaccine. TCRdb's copy holds only in-frame clones and misses some; the assay was immunoSEQ multiplex PCR. The table includes about 120,000 clones, roughly 88% detected once. The sample here was peripheral blood, taken on day 0 of AZD1222 vaccination. Receptor source: an adult in good health.

In DNA, the CDR3 is TGCGCCAGCAGCCAAGATCGTTACTCCTACGAGCAGTACTTC. This translates into CASSQDRYSYEQYF. V gene TRBV4-1 combines with J gene TRBJ2-7; no clear D. Germline V CDR1 and CDR2: MGHRA, YSYEKL. This CDR3 is 14 amino acids long. Trimming removed 0 bases at V and 0 bases at J, with 6 bases between.

This chain links TRBV14 with TRBJ2-1; D perhaps matches TRBD2 (5 bases). Trimming cost V 4 bases and J 3 bases, with 13 bases left between them. Looked up from germline, CDR1 is SGHDN and CDR2 is FVKESK. This CDR3 region has 15 residues. The CDR3 loop reads CASSPLRAGYNEQFF. The CDR3 nucleotides read TGTGCCAGCAGCCCACTCCGGGCGGGCTACAATGAGCAGTTCTTC.

The count of this clone is one. The V gene is TRBV3-1 (or the pseudogene TRBV3-2), the J gene TRBJ2-7; D call uncertain. The CDR3 consists of 13 residues. In germline, CDR1 is LGHDT, CDR2 YNNKEL (reference sequence). Between the trimmed V and J ends, which lost 4 bases and 5 bases, there was a span of 12 bases. The CDR3 reads CASSLRPQDEQYF. The CDR3, as DNA: TGTGCCAGCAGCCTTCGACCCCAGGACGAGCAGTACTTC.

The J gene is TRBJ2-7, the V gene TRBV9; D is possibly TRBD1 (5 bases). CDR1 is SGDLS, CDR2 YYNGEE, per germline. The CDR3 has 15 amino acids. Trimming left V 4 bases short and J 4 bases short, with 18 bases between. Here the CDR3 DNA reads TGTGCCAGCAGCCCCCCGGCAGGGTCCGCTTACGAGCAGTACTTC. Protein product: CASSPPAGSAYEQYF.

This sequence joins TRBV11-3 and TRBJ2-5; no clear D gene. Per the germline V gene, CDR1 is SGHNT and CDR2 is YENEEA. The V end was cut by 5 bases, the J end by 5 bases, with 6 bases between. This CDR3 spans 11 amino acids. CDR3 DNA sequence: TGTGCCAGCAGCAAAAGGGAGACCCAGTACTTC. This gives the protein CASSKRETQYF.

The chain links TRBV2 to TRBJ1-1, with 7 positions matching TRBD1. There are 14 residues in the CDR3. Germline trimming cut 6 bases from V and 5 bases from J; bases unmatched to any gene: 9. Germline CDR1 SNHLY, CDR2 FYNNEI. The CDR3 here is CASRHRGWGTEAFF. In DNA, the CDR3 is TGTGCCAGCAGGCACAGGGGTTGGGGGACTGAAGCTTTCTTT.

CDR3 nucleotides: TGTGCCAGCAGTAGGGACCCGTGGGCCGGGGAGCTGTTTTTT. Translated: CASSRDPWAGELFF. The gene calls are TRBV2 and TRBJ2-2; D tentatively fits TRBD1 or TRBD2 (5 bases each). V was clipped by 5 bases and J by 6 bases, with 13 bases between them. The CDR3 is 14 residues long. From germline, CDR1 is SNHLY and CDR2 FYNNEI.

The genes are TRBV2 and TRBJ1-6, with D unclear. This CDR3 has 15 amino acids. The V end lost 0 bases, the J end lost 7 bases, and 10 bases lay between the germline ends. CDR1 and CDR2 from the germline V gene are SNHLY and FYNNEI. The CDR3 is CASSEAQTLNSPLHF. CDR3 DNA: TGTGCCAGCAGTGAAGCCCAGACGCTCAATTCACCCCTCCACTTT.

This CDR3 is CASSKRAGDSYEQYF. CDR3 sequence (DNA): TGTGCCAGTAGTAAGCGGGCAGGTGATTCCTACGAGCAGTACTTC. The chain has TRBV19 and TRBJ2-7; D is perhaps TRBD2 (6 bases). The CDR3 runs 15 residues. Trimming stripped 4 bases from V and 1 base from J, with 14 bases between. The germline V gene encodes CDR1 LNHDA and CDR2 SQIVND (reference sequence).

The chain couples TRBV29-1 to TRBJ1-2; D is unresolved. Germline values: CDR1 SQVTM, CDR2 ANQGSEA. The CDR3 contains 10 residues. Trimming removed 3 bases at V and 6 bases at J, with 5 bases between. Written as DNA, the CDR3 is TGCAGCGTTGATACGGATGGCTACACCTTC. Its protein product is CSVDTDGYTF.

This clone was detected only a few times. The rearrangement links TRBV25-1 to TRBJ1-4; no definite D call. Trimming shortened V by 3 bases and J by 7 bases, and 15 bases separated the two germline ends. From germline, CDR1 is MGHDK and CDR2 SYGVNS. The CDR3 consists of 15 residues. The CDR3: CASSDPDGGIEKLFF. CDR3 nucleotides: TGTGCCAGCAGTGACCCGGACGGAGGAATTGAAAAACTGTTTTTT.

The V call is TRBV19, the J call TRBJ2-5; TRBD2 aligns across 11 bases. The germline gives CDR1 LNHDA, CDR2 SQIVND (reference sequence). V trimming: 6 bases; J trimming: 2 bases; junction bases outside the gene matches: 5. The CDR3 extends over 15 amino acids. Written as DNA, the CDR3 is TGTGCCAGTAGGACCCGACTAGCGGGGCAAGAGACCCAGTACTTC. Encoded protein: CASRTRLAGQETQYF. The whole variable domain, filled in from reference TRBV19 and TRBJ2-5, reads DGGITQSPKYLFRKEGQNVTLSCEQNLNHDAMYWYRQDPGQGLRLIYYSQIVNDFQKGDIAEGYSVSREKKESFPLTVTSAQKNPTAFYLCASRTRLAGQETQYFGPGTRLLVL.

The CDR3 sequence: CASSFFGRHRTEQADGKLFF. The CDR3, as DNA: TGTGCCAGCAGCTTCTTTGGGAGACATCGCACGGAACAGGCAGATGGAAAACTGTTTTTT. The chain recombines TRBV5-8 with TRBJ1-4; the D gene is possibly TRBD1 (5 bases). The CDR3 covers 20 residues. V was pared by 2 bases and J by 10 bases, with 33 bases between. The germline gives CDR1 SGHTS, CDR2 YDEGEE.

This chain joins TRBV7-2 and TRBJ1-2; 7 bases are a match to TRBD1. The trim removed 8 bases at V and 8 bases at J, leaving 20 bases unmatched. The germline CDR1 and CDR2 sequences are SGHTA and FQGNSA. The CDR3 spans 16 residues. CDR3 in amino acids: CASLTAAKGAAEGYTF. The DNA of the CDR3 is TGTGCCAGCCTTACCGCCGCGAAGGGGGCGGCCGAGGGCTACACCTTC.

V usage is TRBV19 and J usage is TRBJ1-3; 7 bases align to TRBD1. The germline gives CDR1 LNHDA, CDR2 SQIVND (reference sequence). CDR3 length: 17 amino acids. V dropped 9 bases and J dropped 4; count of bases not matched to a gene: 18. CDR3 loop: CASRDSRGAPSGNTIYF. For the CDR3, the DNA is TGTGCCAGCCGGGACAGCCGTGGGGCCCCTTCCGGAAACACCATATATTTT.

The genes are TRBV12-3 or TRBV12-4 and TRBJ2-7, with D possibly TRBD2 on 6 matching bases. The CDR3 runs 13 residues. V was clipped by 7 bases and J by 3 bases, with 13 bases between them. The CDR3 DNA sequence: TGTGCCAGCAAGGGCGGGATACTCTACGAGCAGTACTTC. Its translation is CASKGGILYEQYF.